Sequencing of this T cell receptor (beta chain) was carried out in a study of blood T cells in healthy people across ages. Study context: Every two T cells gave about one barcoded beta molecule via template switching.

Turning to this clonotype: Its specificity is not known.

With a J-beta primer mix and a sample-barcoded 5' primer, a second PCR ran 7 to 11 cycles. Each cDNA molecule carried a tag from a template-switch adaptor that contained 12 random nucleotides. TCRdb re-called the 5' RACE reads through MiXCR, storing one row per CDR3 protein. Of hundreds of thousands of distinct CDR3 sequences listed, 40% to 65% are singletons. Germline V lookup: CDR1 LGHNA, CDR2 YNFKEQ. V lost 1 base and J lost 2, with 5 bases in between. There are 14 residues in the CDR3. The study, taken as a whole, reports: A roughly linear fall in TCR beta diversity per million T cells was seen with increasing age.

The sequence was collected from a man older than 75 in good health. V and J are TRBV4-2 and TRBJ1-4; D is uncertain. The specimen was blood. In DNA, the CDR3 is TGTGCCAGCAGCCAAGCCGGTACTAATGAAAAACTGTTTTTT. Its protein product is CASSQAGTNEKLFF.